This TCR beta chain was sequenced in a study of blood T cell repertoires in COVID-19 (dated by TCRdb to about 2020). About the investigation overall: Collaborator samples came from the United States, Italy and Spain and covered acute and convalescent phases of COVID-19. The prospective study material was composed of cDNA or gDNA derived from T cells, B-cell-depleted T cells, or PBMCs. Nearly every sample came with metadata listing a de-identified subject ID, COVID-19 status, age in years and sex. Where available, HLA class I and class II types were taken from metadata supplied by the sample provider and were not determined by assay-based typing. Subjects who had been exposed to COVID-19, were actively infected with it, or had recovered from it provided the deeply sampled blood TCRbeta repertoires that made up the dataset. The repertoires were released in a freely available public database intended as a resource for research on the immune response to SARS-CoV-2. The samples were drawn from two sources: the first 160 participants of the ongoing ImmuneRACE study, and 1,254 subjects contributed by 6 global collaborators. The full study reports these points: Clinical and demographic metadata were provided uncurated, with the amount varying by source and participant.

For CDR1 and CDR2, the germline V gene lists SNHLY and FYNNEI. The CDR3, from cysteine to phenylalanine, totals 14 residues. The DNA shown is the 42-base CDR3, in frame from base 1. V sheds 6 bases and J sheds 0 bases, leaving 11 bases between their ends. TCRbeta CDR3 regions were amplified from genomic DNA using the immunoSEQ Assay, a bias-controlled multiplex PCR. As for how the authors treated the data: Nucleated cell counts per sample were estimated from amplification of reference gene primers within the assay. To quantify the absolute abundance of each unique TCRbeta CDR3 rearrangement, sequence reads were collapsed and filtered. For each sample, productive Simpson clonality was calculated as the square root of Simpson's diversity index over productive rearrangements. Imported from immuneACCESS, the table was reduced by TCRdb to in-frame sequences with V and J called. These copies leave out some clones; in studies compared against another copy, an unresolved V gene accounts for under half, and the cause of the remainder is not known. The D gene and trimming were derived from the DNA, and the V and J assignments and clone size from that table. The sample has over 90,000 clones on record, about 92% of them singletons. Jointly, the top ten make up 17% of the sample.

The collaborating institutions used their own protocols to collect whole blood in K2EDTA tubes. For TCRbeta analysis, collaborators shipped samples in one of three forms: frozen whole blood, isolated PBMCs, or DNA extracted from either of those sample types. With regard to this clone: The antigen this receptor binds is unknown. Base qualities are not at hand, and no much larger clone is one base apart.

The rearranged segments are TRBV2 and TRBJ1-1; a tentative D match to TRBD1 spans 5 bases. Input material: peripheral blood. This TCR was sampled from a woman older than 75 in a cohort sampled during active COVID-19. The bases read TGTGCCAGCAGAGCCCTACAGGTGAACACTGAAGCTTTCTTT. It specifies CASRALQVNTEAFF. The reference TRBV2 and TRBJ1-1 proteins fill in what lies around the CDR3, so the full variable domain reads EPEVTQTPSHQVTQMGQEVILRCVPISNHLYFYWYRQILGQKVEFLVSFYNNEISEKSEIFDDQFSVERPDGSNFTLKIRSTKLEDSAMYFCASRALQVNTEAFFGQGTRLTVV.